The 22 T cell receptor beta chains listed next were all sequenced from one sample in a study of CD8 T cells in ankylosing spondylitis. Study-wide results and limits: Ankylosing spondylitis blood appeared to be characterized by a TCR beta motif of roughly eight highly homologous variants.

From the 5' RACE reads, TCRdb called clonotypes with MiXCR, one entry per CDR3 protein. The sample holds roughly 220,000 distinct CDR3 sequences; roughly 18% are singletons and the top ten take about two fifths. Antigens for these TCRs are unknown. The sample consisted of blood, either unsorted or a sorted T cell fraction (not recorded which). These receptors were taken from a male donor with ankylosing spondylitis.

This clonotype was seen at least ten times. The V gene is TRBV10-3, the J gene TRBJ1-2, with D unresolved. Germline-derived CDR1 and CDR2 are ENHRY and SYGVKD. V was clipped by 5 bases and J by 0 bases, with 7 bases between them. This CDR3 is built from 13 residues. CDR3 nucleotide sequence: TGTGCCATCAGTCAGGAGACTAACTATGGCTACACCTTC. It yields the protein CAISQETNYGYTF.

CDR3 amino acids: CASSYTGGEGNTEAFF. In DNA form, the CDR3 reads TGTGCCAGCAGTTACACAGGGGGCGAAGGGAACACTGAAGCTTTCTTT. The genes are TRBV12-3 or TRBV12-4 and TRBJ1-1; 9 nucleotides line up with TRBD1. V was clipped by 4 bases and J by 1 base; unmatched bases: 7. There are 16 residues in the CDR3.

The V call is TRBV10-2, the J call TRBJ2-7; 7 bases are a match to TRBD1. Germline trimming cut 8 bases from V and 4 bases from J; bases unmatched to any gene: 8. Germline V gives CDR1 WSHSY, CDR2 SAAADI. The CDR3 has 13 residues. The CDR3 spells CASLMTGMYEQYF. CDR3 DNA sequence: TGCGCCAGCTTGATGACAGGGATGTACGAGCAGTACTTC.

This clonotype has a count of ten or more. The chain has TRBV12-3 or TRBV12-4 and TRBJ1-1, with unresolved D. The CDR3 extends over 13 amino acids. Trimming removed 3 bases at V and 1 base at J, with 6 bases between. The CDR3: CASSFDGNTEAFF. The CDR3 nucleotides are TGTGCCAGCAGTTTTGACGGGAACACTGAAGCTTTCTTT.

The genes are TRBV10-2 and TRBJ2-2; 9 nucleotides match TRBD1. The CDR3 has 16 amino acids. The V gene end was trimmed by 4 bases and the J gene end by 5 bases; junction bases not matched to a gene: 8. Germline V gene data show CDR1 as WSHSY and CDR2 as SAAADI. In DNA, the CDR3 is TGCGCCAGCAGTGTTACCGGGACAGGGAAGACCGGGGAGCTGTTTTTT. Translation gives CASSVTGTGKTGELFF.

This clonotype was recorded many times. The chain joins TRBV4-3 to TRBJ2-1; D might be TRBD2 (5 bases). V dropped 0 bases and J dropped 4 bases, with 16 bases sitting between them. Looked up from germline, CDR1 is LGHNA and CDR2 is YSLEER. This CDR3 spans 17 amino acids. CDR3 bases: TGCGCCAGCAGCCAAGACGTTTCAGCGGAGATTTACAATGAGCAGTTCTTC. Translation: CASSQDVSAEIYNEQFF.

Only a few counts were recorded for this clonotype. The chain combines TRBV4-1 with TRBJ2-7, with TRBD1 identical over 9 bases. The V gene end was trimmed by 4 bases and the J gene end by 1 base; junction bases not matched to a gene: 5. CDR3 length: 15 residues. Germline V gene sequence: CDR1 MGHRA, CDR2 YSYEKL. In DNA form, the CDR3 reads TGCGCCAGCAGCCGAGAGACAGGGGGATCCTACGAGCAGTACTTC. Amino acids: CASSRETGGSYEQYF.

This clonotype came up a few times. This CDR3 is CASSHKNWAQNYGYTF. The CDR3 DNA reads TGTGCCAGCAGCCACAAAAATTGGGCGCAGAACTATGGCTACACCTTC. The chain carries TRBV3-1 and TRBJ1-2; D not certain. CDR3 length equals 16 residues. V gave up 3 bases and J gave up 2 bases, with 16 bases separating them. Germline V CDR1 and CDR2: LGHDT, YNNKEL (reference sequence).

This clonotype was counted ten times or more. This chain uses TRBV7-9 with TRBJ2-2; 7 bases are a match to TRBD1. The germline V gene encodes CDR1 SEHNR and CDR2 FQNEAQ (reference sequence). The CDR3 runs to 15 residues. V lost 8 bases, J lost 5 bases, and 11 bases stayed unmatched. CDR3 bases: TGTGCCAGCTTCAAAACAGGGGATTGGACCGGGGAGCTGTTTTTT. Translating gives CASFKTGDWTGELFF.

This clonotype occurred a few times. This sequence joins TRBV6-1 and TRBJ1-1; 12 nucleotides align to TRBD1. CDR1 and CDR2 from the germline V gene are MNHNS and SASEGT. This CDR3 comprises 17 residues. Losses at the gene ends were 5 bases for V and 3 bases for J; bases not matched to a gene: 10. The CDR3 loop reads CASSTGTGGAGDTEAFF. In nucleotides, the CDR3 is TGTGCCAGCAGTACCGGGACAGGGGGCGCCGGGGACACTGAAGCTTTCTTT.

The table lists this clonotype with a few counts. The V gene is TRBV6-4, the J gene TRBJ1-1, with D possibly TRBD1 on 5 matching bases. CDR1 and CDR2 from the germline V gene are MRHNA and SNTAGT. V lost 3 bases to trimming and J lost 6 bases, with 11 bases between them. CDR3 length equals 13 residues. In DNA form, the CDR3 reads TGTGCCAGCAGTGAAGAGGGGTTAGCTGAAGCTTTCTTT. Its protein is CASSEEGLAEAFF.

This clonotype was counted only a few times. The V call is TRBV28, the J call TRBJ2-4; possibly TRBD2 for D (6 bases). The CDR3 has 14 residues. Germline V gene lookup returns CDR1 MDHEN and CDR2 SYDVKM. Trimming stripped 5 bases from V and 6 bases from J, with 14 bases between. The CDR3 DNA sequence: TGTGCCAGCAGTCCGCGGACTATGGCAAACATTCAGTACTTC. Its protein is CASSPRTMANIQYF.

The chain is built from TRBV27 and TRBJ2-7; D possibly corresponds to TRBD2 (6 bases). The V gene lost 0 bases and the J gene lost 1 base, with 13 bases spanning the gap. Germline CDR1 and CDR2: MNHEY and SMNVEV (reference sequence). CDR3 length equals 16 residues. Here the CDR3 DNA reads TGTGCCAGCAGTTTATCGCGGGGTGCGGTTTCCTACGAGCAGTACTTC. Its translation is CASSLSRGAVSYEQYF.

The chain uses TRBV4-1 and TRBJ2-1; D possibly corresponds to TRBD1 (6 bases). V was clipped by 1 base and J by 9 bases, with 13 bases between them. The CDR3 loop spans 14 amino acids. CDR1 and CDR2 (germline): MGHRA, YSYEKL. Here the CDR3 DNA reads TGCGCCAGCAGCCAAGGTCACAGGGCCCTTGAGCAGTTCTTC. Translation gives CASSQGHRALEQFF.

The CDR3, as DNA: TGTGCCAGCAATAGATGGACAGCGACCTACGAGCAGTACTTC. As protein: CASNRWTATYEQYF. V gene TRBV28 combines with J gene TRBJ2-7; D possibly corresponds to TRBD1 (6 bases). Germline CDR1 MDHEN, CDR2 SYDVKM. With 7 bases removed from V and 2 bases from J, the gap between germline ends came to 15 bases. This CDR3 is built from 14 residues.

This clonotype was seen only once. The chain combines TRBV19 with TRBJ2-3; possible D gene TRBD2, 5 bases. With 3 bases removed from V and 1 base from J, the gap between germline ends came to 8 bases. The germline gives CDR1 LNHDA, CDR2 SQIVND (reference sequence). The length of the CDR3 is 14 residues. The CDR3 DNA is TGTGCCAGTAGTATGACCGGGGGCACAGATACGCAGTATTTT. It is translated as CASSMTGGTDTQYF.

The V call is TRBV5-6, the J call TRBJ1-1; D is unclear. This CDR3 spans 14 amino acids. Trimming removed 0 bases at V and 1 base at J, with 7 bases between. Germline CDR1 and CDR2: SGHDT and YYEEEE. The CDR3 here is CASSLEVGNTEAFF. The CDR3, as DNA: TGTGCCAGCAGCTTGGAGGTTGGGAACACTGAAGCTTTCTTT.

The chain's CDR3 is CATSTLYTEAFF. CDR3 sequence (DNA): TGTGCCACCAGCACCCTGTACACTGAAGCTTTCTTT. V gene TRBV15 combines with J gene TRBJ1-1; D not certain. The CDR3 spans 12 residues. The germline CDR1 and CDR2 sequences are LNHNV and YYDKDF (reference sequence). Trimming removed 4 bases at V and 3 bases at J, with 6 bases between.

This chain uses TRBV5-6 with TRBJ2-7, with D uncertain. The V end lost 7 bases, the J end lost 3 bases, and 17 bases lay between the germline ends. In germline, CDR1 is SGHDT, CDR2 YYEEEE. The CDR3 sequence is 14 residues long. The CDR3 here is CASGPGLGGYEQYF. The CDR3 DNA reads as TGTGCCAGCGGCCCCGGGCTCGGCGGCTACGAGCAGTACTTC.

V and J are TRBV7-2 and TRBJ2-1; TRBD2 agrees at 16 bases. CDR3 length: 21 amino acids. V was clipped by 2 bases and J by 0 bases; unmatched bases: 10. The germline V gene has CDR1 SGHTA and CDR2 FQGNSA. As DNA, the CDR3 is TGTGCCAGCAGCTTACCGCATCCGGGACTAGCGGGGGGGAGCTCCTACAATGAGCAGTTCTTC. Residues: CASSLPHPGLAGGSSYNEQFF.

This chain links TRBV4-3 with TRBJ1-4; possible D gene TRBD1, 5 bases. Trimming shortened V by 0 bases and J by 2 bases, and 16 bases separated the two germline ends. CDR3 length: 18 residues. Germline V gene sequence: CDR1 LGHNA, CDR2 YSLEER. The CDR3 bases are TGCGCCAGCAGCCAAGATACGGGGGGTCTTGCGACTAATGAAAAACTGTTTTTT. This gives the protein CASSQDTGGLATNEKLFF.

CDR3 region: CASSLPLAGGITGELFF. The CDR3 DNA reads TGTGCCAGCAGCTTGCCGCTAGCGGGAGGGATCACCGGGGAGCTGTTTTTT. The V and J genes are TRBV7-8 and TRBJ2-2, with 12 bases aligning to TRBD2. This CDR3 has 17 amino acids. CDR1 is SGHVS, CDR2 FQNEAQ, per germline. J gave up 4 bases and V 3 bases, and 6 bases lay outside the gene matches.